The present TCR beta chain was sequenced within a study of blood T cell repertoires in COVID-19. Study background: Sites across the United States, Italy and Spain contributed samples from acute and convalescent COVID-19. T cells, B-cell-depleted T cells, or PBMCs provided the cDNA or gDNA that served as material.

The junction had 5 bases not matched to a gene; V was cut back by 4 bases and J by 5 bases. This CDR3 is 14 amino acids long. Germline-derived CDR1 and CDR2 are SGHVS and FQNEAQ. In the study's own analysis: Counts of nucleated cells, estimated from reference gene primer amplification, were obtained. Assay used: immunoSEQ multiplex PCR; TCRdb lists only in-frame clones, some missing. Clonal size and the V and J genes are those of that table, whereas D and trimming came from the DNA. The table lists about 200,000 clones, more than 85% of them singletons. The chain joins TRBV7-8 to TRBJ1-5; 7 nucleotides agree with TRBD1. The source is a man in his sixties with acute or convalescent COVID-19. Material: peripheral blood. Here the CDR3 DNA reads TGTGCCAGCAGCTGGGCGCAGGGGGATCAGCCCCAGCATTTT. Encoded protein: CASSWAQGDQPQHF.